The 26 T cell receptor beta chains given below trace back to one sample, sequenced in a study of cytomegalovirus exposure and HLA in healthy donors. The PCR made use of 60 Vbeta and 13 Jbeta primers. The table came from immunoSEQ multiplex PCR; TCRdb's copy has only in-frame clones and leaves some out. Of about 200,000 clones in the sample, around 80% were seen once. Sequencing used PBMCs. These receptors came from a man aged 18-30 years in good health and CMV-seronegative.

The chain has TRBV28 and TRBJ2-3, with 9 positions matching TRBD2. Germline CDR1 MDHEN, CDR2 SYDVKM. V trimming: 8 bases; J trimming: 4 bases; junction bases outside the gene matches: 4. There are 13 residues in the CDR3. Here the CDR3 DNA reads TGTGCCAGCGGAATAGCGGGAGCAGATACGCAGTATTTT. Its translation: CASGIAGADTQYF.

V is TRBV5-1 and J is TRBJ1-1; TRBD1 might be the D (6 bases). Germline values: CDR1 SGHRS, CDR2 YFSETQ. V gave up 4 bases and J gave up 1 base, with 8 bases separating them. The CDR3 has 13 residues. The CDR3 reads CASSPGQNTEAFF. The DNA of the CDR3 is TGCGCCAGCAGCCCGGGACAGAACACTGAAGCTTTCTTT.

The chain recombines TRBV21-1 with TRBJ1-1. TRBV21-1 is assigned pseudogene status. The CDR3 runs to 11 residues. The CDR3 loop reads CASGGCTEAFF. The CDR3 region has the DNA TGTGCCAGCGGAGGGTGCACTGAAGCTTTCTTT.

This clone has only a few counts. The V gene is TRBV11-2, the J gene TRBJ2-5; possible D gene TRBD2, 5 bases. The ends were cut back, 5 bases at V and 2 bases at J, with 12 bases in the middle. This CDR3 region has 14 residues. Germline lookup yields CDR1 SGHAT and CDR2 FQNNGV. This CDR3 is CASSPSWTQETQYF. The CDR3, as DNA: TGTGCCAGCAGCCCTTCATGGACTCAAGAGACCCAGTACTTC. The full variable domain, its missing parts supplied by reference TRBV11-2 and TRBJ2-5, is EAGVAQSPRYKIIEKRQSVAFWCNPISGHATLYWYQQILGQGPKLLIQFQNNGVVDDSQLPKDRFSAERLKGVDSTLKIQPAKLEDSAVYLCASSPSWTQETQYFGPGTRLLVL.

The J gene is TRBJ2-3, the V gene TRBV6-8, with TRBD2 matching over 9 bases. The CDR3 consists of 17 residues. Trimming took 7 bases from V and 1 from J; bases not matched to a gene: 12. Per the germline V gene, CDR1 is MNHGY and CDR2 is SAAAGT. This CDR3 is CASTRALAGGCTDTQYF. The CDR3 coding sequence is TGTGCCAGCACCCGAGCCCTGGCGGGAGGGTGCACAGATACGCAGTATTTT.

The chain is built from TRBV18 and TRBJ2-3; 15 bases fit TRBD2. After removal of 2 bases from V and 2 bases from J, the junction contained 5 bases not matched to a gene. This CDR3 comprises 18 residues. Germline V gene lookup returns CDR1 KGHSH and CDR2 LQKENI. CDR3 sequence: CASSPLGLAGGPTDTQYF. DNA of the CDR3: TGTGCCAGCTCACCATTGGGACTAGCGGGAGGACCCACAGATACGCAGTATTTT.

This clone was detected only a few times. The chain employs TRBV30 and TRBJ2-7, with 8 bases that match TRBD1. Germline V gene lookup returns CDR1 GTSNPN and CDR2 SVGIG (reference sequence). The CDR3 runs 12 residues. With 5 bases clipped from V and 5 bases from J, the junction kept 5 bases outside the gene matches. CDR3 amino acids: CAWGQGAHEQYF. Written as DNA, the CDR3 is TGTGCCTGGGGTCAGGGGGCCCACGAGCAGTACTTC.

This clone was seen just once. The chain uses TRBV27 and TRBJ2-7; 13 nucleotides agree with TRBD2. The CDR3 is 17 residues long. V dropped 3 bases and J dropped 1; count of bases not matched to a gene: 6. CDR1 is MNHEY, CDR2 SMNVEV, per germline (reference sequence). The CDR3 DNA is TGTGCCAGCAGTTTGGGGGGGGGACTAGCGGGATCCTACGAGCAGTACTTC. This encodes CASSLGGGLAGSYEQYF.

This chain joins TRBV5-1 and TRBJ1-2; 7 nucleotides align to TRBD1. Germline loops: CDR1 SGHRS, CDR2 YFSETQ. The CDR3 contains 15 residues. V lost 2 bases, J lost 4 bases, and 8 bases stayed unmatched. This CDR3 reads CASSFSRQGSYGYTF. The DNA of the CDR3 is TGCGCCAGCAGCTTCAGTAGACAGGGTTCCTATGGCTACACCTTC.

In this sample, this clone turned up a few times. J is TRBJ2-1 and V is TRBV2; TRBD2 matches at 14 bases. This CDR3 is built from 16 residues. CDR1 SNHLY and CDR2 FYNNEI come from the germline V gene. V lost 6 bases and J lost 2; bases outside the gene matches: 3. DNA of the CDR3: TGTGCCAGCAGAAGGACTAGCGGGGGGACCTACAATGAGCAGTTCTTC. Its translation: CASRRTSGGTYNEQFF.

Here the CDR3 DNA reads TGTGCCATCAGCAGACAGGGGGCCGGGGGTTCACCCCTCCACTTT. Translated: CAISRQGAGGSPLHF. The chain employs TRBV10-3 and TRBJ1-6; 10 nucleotides agree with TRBD1. Germline CDR1 reads ENHRY; CDR2 reads SYGVKD. This CDR3 comprises 15 residues. V shed 6 bases, J shed 9 bases, and the junction held 8 bases outside the gene matches.

The chain joins TRBV5-8 to TRBJ2-2; D possibly corresponds to TRBD2 (6 bases). Germline assignment: CDR1 SGHTS and CDR2 YDEGEE. The germline V and J ends were trimmed by 0 bases and 1 base, with 10 bases remaining between them. This CDR3 region has 16 residues. The CDR3 nucleotides are TGTGCCAGCAGCTTGGCCCCGGGGGAGAACACCGGGGAGCTGTTTTTT. Translated: CASSLAPGENTGELFF.

This clone was observed once. CDR3 in amino acids: CASGLVRAGGRGIQPQHF. DNA of the CDR3: TGTGCTAGTGGTTTGGTACGAGCAGGAGGGCGAGGGATTCAGCCCCAGCATTTT. The rearrangement uses TRBV12-5 and TRBJ1-5, with D hard to call. The V end lost 0 bases, the J end lost 6 bases, and 21 bases lay between the germline ends. The CDR3 consists of 18 residues. The V gene's germline CDR1 is LGHNT and CDR2 FRNRAP. Full variable domain (rest looked up from reference TRBV12-5 and TRBJ1-5): DARVTQTPRHKVTEMGQEVTMRCQPILGHNTVFWYRQTMMQGLELLAYFRNRAPLDDSGMPKDRFSAEMPDATLATLKIQPSEPRDSAVYFCASGLVRAGGRGIQPQHFGDGTRLSIL.

The chain joins TRBV28 to TRBJ1-1; the D gene is possibly TRBD1 (6 bases). The V gene's germline CDR1 is MDHEN and CDR2 SYDVKM. V was cut by 5 bases and J by 5 bases, with 15 bases left in between. The CDR3 length is 14 residues. In DNA, the CDR3 is TGTGCCAGCAGTAGGGCAGGGGTAGGGACTGAAGCTTTCTTT. This translates into CASSRAGVGTEAFF.

As DNA, the CDR3 is TGCGCCAGCAGACCTACAGGGAGCACTGAAGCTTTCTTT. This translates into CASRPTGSTEAFF. The chain employs TRBV4-1 and TRBJ1-1, with TRBD1 as a possible D gene (6 bases). Trimming shortened V by 6 bases and J by 4 bases, and 12 bases separated the two germline ends. This CDR3 has 13 residues. Germline CDR1 is MGHRA and CDR2 is YSYEKL.

The chain has TRBV5-6 and TRBJ2-5; D is possibly TRBD2 (5 bases). V was cut by 0 bases and J by 2 bases, with 11 bases left in between. The V gene's germline CDR1 is SGHDT and CDR2 YYEEEE. This CDR3 has 15 amino acids. CDR3: CASSLVKSGQETQYF. As DNA, the CDR3 is TGTGCCAGCAGCTTGGTCAAATCGGGACAAGAGACCCAGTACTTC. Drawing the rest from reference TRBV5-6 and TRBJ2-5, the complete variable domain is DAGVTQSPTHLIKTRGQQVTLRCSPKSGHDTVSWYQQALGQGPQFIFQYYEEEERQRGNFPDRFSGHQFPNYSSELNVNALLLGDSALYLCASSLVKSGQETQYFGPGTRLLVL.

This clone was seen once. The V and J genes are TRBV18 and TRBJ1-2; 10 nucleotides align to TRBD1. The ends lost 2 bases at V and 7 bases at J; junction bases unmatched: 7. CDR1 KGHSH and CDR2 LQKENI come from the germline V gene. CDR3 length: 15 residues. The CDR3 loop is CASSPADRGSSGYTF. CDR3 sequence (DNA): TGTGCCAGCTCACCAGCGGACAGGGGGTCTAGTGGCTACACCTTC. Together with reference TRBV18 and TRBJ1-2, the CDR3 gives the full variable domain: NAGVMQNPRHLVRRRGQEARLRCSPMKGHSHVYWYRQLPEEGLKFMVYLQKENIIDESGMPKERFSAEFPKEGPSILRIQQVVRGDSAAYFCASSPADRGSSGYTFGSGTRLTVV.

In its sample, this clone was seen a few times. The V gene is TRBV14, the J gene TRBJ1-1; no clear D gene. Trimming removed 3 bases from V and 1 base from J, with 12 bases in between. The CDR3 is 15 residues long. Germline-derived CDR1 and CDR2 are SGHDN and FVKESK. The CDR3 loop is CASSQRGSGNTEAFF. The DNA of the CDR3 is TGTGCCAGCAGCCAGCGGGGATCCGGGAACACTGAAGCTTTCTTT.

V is TRBV15 and J is TRBJ1-1, with D perhaps matching TRBD1 (5 bases). V was clipped by 3 bases and J by 4 bases, with 9 bases between them. Germline V gene sequence: CDR1 LNHNV, CDR2 YYDKDF (reference sequence). The CDR3 extends over 13 amino acids. The CDR3: CATSRGRGTEAFF. Written as DNA, the CDR3 is TGTGCCACCAGCAGGGGGCGGGGCACTGAAGCTTTCTTT.

The chain uses TRBV5-1 and TRBJ2-7; D may be TRBD2 (6 bases). V was clipped by 7 bases and J by 0 bases, with 17 bases between them. Germline CDR1 is SGHRS and CDR2 is YFSETQ. The CDR3 is 15 residues long. CDR3 DNA: TGCGCCAGCCGGGAAAGTCAGGGACTCTCCTACGAGCAGTACTTC. Translated: CASRESQGLSYEQYF.

V usage is TRBV30 and J usage is TRBJ2-3; 8 bases are shared with TRBD2. Germline V gives CDR1 GTSNPN, CDR2 SVGIG (reference sequence). This CDR3 contains 14 residues. After removal of 6 bases from V and 2 bases from J, the junction contained 7 bases not matched to a gene. CDR3 sequence reads: CACRGGLSTDTQYF. As DNA, the CDR3 is TGTGCCTGTCGCGGGGGGCTTTCCACAGATACGCAGTATTTT.

The rearrangement links TRBV7-9 to TRBJ2-2, with D hard to call. In germline, CDR1 is SEHNR, CDR2 FQNEAQ (reference sequence). The V end lost 5 bases, the J end lost 6 bases, and 4 bases lay between the germline ends. This CDR3 is built from 11 residues. This chain's CDR3 is CASSPSGELFF. The CDR3 DNA reads as TGTGCCAGCAGCCCATCCGGGGAGCTGTTTTTT.

The chain uses TRBV28 and TRBJ1-1, with TRBD1 identical over 7 bases. The V gene's germline CDR1 is MDHEN and CDR2 SYDVKM. Trimming at V came to 2 bases and at J to 6 bases, leaving 9 bases not matched to a gene. The CDR3 extends over 15 amino acids. The CDR3 loop is CASSLPNSDRSEAFF. CDR3 nucleotides: TGTGCCAGCAGTTTACCCAACTCGGACAGGTCTGAAGCTTTCTTT. The full variable domain, in which reference TRBV28 and TRBJ1-1 provide the parts outside the CDR3, is DVKVTQSSRYLVKRTGEKVFLECVQDMDHENMFWYRQDPGLGLRLIYFSYDVKMKEKGDIPEGYSVSREKKERFSLILESASTNQTSMYLCASSLPNSDRSEAFFGQGTRLTVV.

This clone was picked up a small number of times. The J gene is TRBJ1-2, the V gene TRBV5-4; 11 bases map to TRBD1. The CDR3 contains 13 residues. V gave up 9 bases and J gave up 9 bases; unmatched junction bases: 10. CDR1 and CDR2 from the germline V gene are SGHNT and YYREEE (reference sequence). The CDR3 sequence: CANGDRGEESYTF. In DNA form, the CDR3 reads TGTGCCAACGGGGACAGGGGGGAAGAGAGCTACACCTTC.

This clone appeared a few times. V usage is TRBV5-1 and J usage is TRBJ1-4, with D tentatively TRBD1 (5 bases). This CDR3 contains 16 residues. The V end was cut by 4 bases, the J end by 8 bases, with 21 bases between. Germline loops: CDR1 SGHRS, CDR2 YFSETQ. CDR3: CASSPGAGGEEEKLFF. The CDR3 DNA sequence: TGCGCCAGCAGCCCGGGTGCGGGAGGGGAGGAGGAAAAACTGTTTTTT. Full variable domain (rest looked up from reference TRBV5-1 and TRBJ1-4): KAGVTQTPRYLIKTRGQQVTLSCSPISGHRSVSWYQQTPGQGLQFLFEYFSETQRNKGNFPGRFSGRQFSNSRSEMNVSTLELGDSALYLCASSPGAGGEEEKLFFGSGTQLSVL.

This chain connects TRBV19 to TRBJ2-1; 10 nucleotides match TRBD2. There are 14 residues in the CDR3. The germline V gene encodes CDR1 LNHDA and CDR2 SQIVND (reference sequence). The V gene end was trimmed by 3 bases and the J gene end by 9 bases; junction bases not matched to a gene: 5. The CDR3 here is CASSISGRASEQFF. As DNA, the CDR3 is TGTGCCAGTAGTATCAGCGGGAGGGCCTCTGAGCAGTTCTTC. The variable domain in full, with the rest retrieved from reference TRBV19 and TRBJ2-1, is DGGITQSPKYLFRKEGQNVTLSCEQNLNHDAMYWYRQDPGQGLRLIYYSQIVNDFQKGDIAEGYSVSREKKESFPLTVTSAQKNPTAFYLCASSISGRASEQFFGPGTRLTVL.